This TCR beta chain was identified during a study of technical replicates of blood from a handful of donors. Generated by immunoSEQ multiplex PCR, the TCRdb table keeps only in-frame clones and is missing some. The sample carries 82,000 or so clones, approximately 96% recorded once. The CDR3 has 14 residues. The V gene lost 6 bases and the J gene lost 2 bases, with 13 bases spanning the gap. The germline V gene encodes CDR1 MDHEN and CDR2 SYDVKM. This chain uses TRBV28 with TRBJ1-2; D remains ambiguous. This clonotype was obtained from a human donor in good health. Sequenced: T cells isolated from PBMCs. The CDR3 region has the DNA TGTGCCAGCAGGACAAGACCTGCAAACTATGGCTACACCTTC. Its translation: CASRTRPANYGYTF.